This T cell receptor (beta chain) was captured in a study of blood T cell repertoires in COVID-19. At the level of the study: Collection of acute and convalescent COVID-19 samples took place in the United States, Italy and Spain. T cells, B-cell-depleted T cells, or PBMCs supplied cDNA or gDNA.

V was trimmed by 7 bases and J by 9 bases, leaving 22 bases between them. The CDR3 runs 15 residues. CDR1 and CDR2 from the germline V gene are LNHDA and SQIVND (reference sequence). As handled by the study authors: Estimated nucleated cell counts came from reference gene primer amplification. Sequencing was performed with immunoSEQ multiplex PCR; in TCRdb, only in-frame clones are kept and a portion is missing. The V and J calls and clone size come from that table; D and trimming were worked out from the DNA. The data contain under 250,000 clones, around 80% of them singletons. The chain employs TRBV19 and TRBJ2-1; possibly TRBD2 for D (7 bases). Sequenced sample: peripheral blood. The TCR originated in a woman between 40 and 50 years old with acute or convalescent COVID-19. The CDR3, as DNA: TGTGCCAGTACATCGGGGGGCCCTGGAACCGTTGAGCAGTTCTTC. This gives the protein CASTSGGPGTVEQFF.